Listed below are T cell receptor beta chains from one sample, sequenced in a study of T cells after yellow fever vaccination. In TCRdb, the 5' RACE reads were re-called with MiXCR into one record per CDR3 protein. Of about 330,000 distinct CDR3 sequences listed, 4.1% were seen once; the top ten hold about 22%. Source: PBMCs, taken 5 days after the yellow fever booster vaccination. The receptor source for this set is a man between 18 and 29 years old who received the YFV17D yellow fever vaccine. The CDR3 runs from the conserved cysteine through the conserved F or W. The order of the fields is J gene, V gene, clone size, D gene, CDR3 length, CDR3 DNA, CDR3 protein. D genes are given only for firm matches. Clone size, where shown, is once, few, many, or a class for clones that have expanded.

TRBJ2-2	TRBV29-1	NA	NA	13	TGCAGCGCCGCCGGGGCACAGGACGGGGAGCTGTTTTTT	CSAAGAQDGELFF
TRBJ1-5	TRBV6-5	many	TRBD1	13	TGTGCCAGCAGTTCAGCCGGGACAGGACTCCAGCATTTT	CASSSAGTGLQHF
TRBJ1-4	TRBV5-1	few	TRBD1	15	TGCGCCAGCACCCTCGGACAGGCCTATAATGAAAAACTGTTTTTT	CASTLGQAYNEKLFF
TRBJ2-3	TRBV7-2	many	NA	14	TGTGCCAGCAGCTCCTCAGTTAGGGCAGATACGCAGTATTTT	CASSSSVRADTQYF
TRBJ1-2	TRBV2	many	NA	14	TGTGCCAGACCTGCTGATGGAACTTCCTATGGCTACACCTTC	CARPADGTSYGYTF
TRBJ2-1	TRBV3-1	few	TRBD2	14	TGTGCCACCTGCCGGACTAGCGGGGCTAATGAGCAGTTCTTC	CATCRTSGANEQFF
TRBJ1-1	TRBV4-2	few	NA	19	TGTGCCAGCAGCCATCGCCCCCCCGCCCCGGGACAAATGAACACTGAAGCTTTCTTT	CASSHRPPAPGQMNTEAFF
TRBJ2-3	TRBV20-1	few	NA	14	TGCAGTGCTAGAGAGGGGAACCCCACAGATACGCAGTATTTT	CSAREGNPTDTQYF
TRBJ2-5	TRBV29-1	many	TRBD2	14	TGCAGCGTTCATCTAGCGGGGGGAGGAGAGACCCAGTACTTC	CSVHLAGGGETQYF
TRBJ1-1	TRBV4-1	NA	NA	15	TGCGCCAGCAGCCAAGTCTACAGGCGGCACACTGAAGCTTTCTTT	CASSQVYRRHTEAFF
TRBJ1-2	TRBV7-9	NA	NA	15	TGTGCCAGCAGCCCTCGTCGGGGCAGGGACTATGGCTACACCTTC	CASSPRRGRDYGYTF
TRBJ2-2	TRBV9	few	TRBD2	15	TGTGCCAGCAGCGCATCTAGCGGAAACACCGGGGAGCTGTTTTTT	CASSASSGNTGELFF
TRBJ2-5	TRBV11-2	many	TRBD1	14	TGTGCCAGCAGCCGGGACAGGGAAAAAGAGACCCAGTACTTC	CASSRDREKETQYF
TRBJ2-7	TRBV29-1	many	TRBD2	13	TGCAGCGCGGGAGGGAGGCACGCGGACGAGCAGTACTTC	CSAGGRHADEQYF
TRBJ2-1	TRBV7-9	NA	NA	16	TGTGCCAGCAGCTTGGGGGTCATCGGCTCCTACAATGAGCAGTTCTTC	CASSLGVIGSYNEQFF
TRBJ1-6	TRBV10-3	many	NA	12	TGTGCCATCAGTGTGGGGAATTCACCCCTCCACTTT	CAISVGNSPLHF
TRBJ1-6	TRBV7-8	many	NA	13	TGTGCCAGTAAGGGTGGATATAATTCACCCCTCCACTTT	CASKGGYNSPLHF
TRBJ1-1	TRBV12-3/TRBV12-4	few	TRBD1	14	TGTGCCAGCAGAGACAGGGGTTCGATCACTGAAGCTTTCTTT	CASRDRGSITEAFF
TRBJ2-3	TRBV19	few	NA	16	TGTGCCAGTAGTATTTTAGGAGCTAGCGACGCAGATACGCAGTATTTT	CASSILGASDADTQYF
TRBJ2-3	TRBV7-9	few	TRBD2	14	TGTGCCAGCAGGACGGGAGGGTTCCCAGATACGCAGTATTTT	CASRTGGFPDTQYF
TRBJ2-7	TRBV20-1	NA	TRBD1	13	TGCAGTGCTTACCGGCCAGGGGGACCCGAGCAGTACTTC	CSAYRPGGPEQYF
TRBJ1-2	TRBV5-1	NA	NA	14	TGCGCCAGCAGCTTGGGTGAGACACTCTATGGCTACACCTTC	CASSLGETLYGYTF
TRBJ2-2	TRBV4-1	NA	TRBD1	17	TGCGCCAGCAGCCAAGATCGGGTGACAGGGACCACCGGGGAGCTGTTTTTT	CASSQDRVTGTTGELFF
TRBJ2-5	TRBV7-7	many	NA	15	TGTGCCAGCAGCCCGCTGAACAGGGTCAGAGAGACCCAGTACTTC	CASSPLNRVRETQYF
TRBJ1-2	TRBV5-4	few	NA	11	TGTGCCAGCAGCTTGGGACAGGGCTACACCTTC	CASSLGQGYTF
TRBJ2-6	TRBV5-4	NA	TRBD2	17	TGTGCCAGCAGGAAAATTGGGACTAGCTCTGGGGCCAACGTCCTGACTTTC	CASRKIGTSSGANVLTF
TRBJ2-1	TRBV20-1	few	TRBD2	13	TGCAGTGTACGAGCGGGGGGTTACAATGAGCAGTTCTTC	CSVRAGGYNEQFF
TRBJ2-1	TRBV4-3	NA	TRBD2	13	TGCGCCAGCAGCCAACCCGGGGGGAATGAGCAGTTCTTC	CASSQPGGNEQFF
TRBJ2-1	TRBV6-2/TRBV6-3	few	TRBD2	14	TGTGCCAGCAGTCACGGGACTAGCGGATATGAGCAGTTCTTC	CASSHGTSGYEQFF
TRBJ1-1	TRBV6-5	NA	TRBD1	14	TGTGCCAGCAGACAAGACAGGGGTAGGGCTGAAGCTTTCTTT	CASRQDRGRAEAFF
TRBJ2-2	TRBV6-6	many	NA	16	TGTGCCAGCAGTTCAGGGCTGGGGCTTAACACCGGGGAGCTGTTTTTT	CASSSGLGLNTGELFF
TRBJ1-3	TRBV7-2	NA	NA	18	TGTGCCAGCAGCTTAGTACCCCCTTCGGGCATCTCTGGAAACACCATATATTTT	CASSLVPPSGISGNTIYF
TRBJ2-7	TRBV4-1	many	NA	15	TGCGCCAGCAGCCATCGCCCGGAGGGCTCTTACGAGCAGTACTTC	CASSHRPEGSYEQYF
TRBJ1-5	TRBV10-3	many	NA	13	TGTGCCATCAGTGGGACAGAGAATCAGCCCCAGCATTTT	CAISGTENQPQHF
TRBJ2-2	TRBV5-4	NA	TRBD1	16	TGTGCCAGCAGCAGCCGGGACAGTACGAACACCGGGGAGCTGTTTTTT	CASSSRDSTNTGELFF